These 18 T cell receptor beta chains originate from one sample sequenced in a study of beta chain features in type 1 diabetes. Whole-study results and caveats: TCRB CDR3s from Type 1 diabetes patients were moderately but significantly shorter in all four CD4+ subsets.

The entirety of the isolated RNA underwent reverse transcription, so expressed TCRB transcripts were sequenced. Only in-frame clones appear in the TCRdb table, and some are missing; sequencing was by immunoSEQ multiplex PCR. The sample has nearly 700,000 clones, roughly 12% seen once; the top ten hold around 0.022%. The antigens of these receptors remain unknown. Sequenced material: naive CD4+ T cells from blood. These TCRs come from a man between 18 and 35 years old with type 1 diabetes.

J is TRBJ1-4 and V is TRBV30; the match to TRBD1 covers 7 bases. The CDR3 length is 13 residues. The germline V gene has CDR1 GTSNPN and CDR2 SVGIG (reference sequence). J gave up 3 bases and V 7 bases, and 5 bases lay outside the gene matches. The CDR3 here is CAFRTGPNEKLFF. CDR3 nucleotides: TGTGCCTTCCGGACAGGACCTAATGAAAAACTGTTTTTT.

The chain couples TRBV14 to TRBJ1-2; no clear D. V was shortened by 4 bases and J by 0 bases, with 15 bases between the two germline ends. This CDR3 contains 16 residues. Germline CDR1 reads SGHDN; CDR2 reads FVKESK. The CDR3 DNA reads TGTGCCAGCAGCCCTCGTTGGCACCCCACTAACTATGGCTACACCTTC. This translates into CASSPRWHPTNYGYTF.

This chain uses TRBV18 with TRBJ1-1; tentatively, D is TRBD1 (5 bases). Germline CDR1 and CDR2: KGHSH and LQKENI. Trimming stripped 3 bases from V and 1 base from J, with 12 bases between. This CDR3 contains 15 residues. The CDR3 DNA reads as TGTGCCAGCTCACCTGAGGGGAACGGGAACACTGAAGCTTTCTTT. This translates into CASSPEGNGNTEAFF.

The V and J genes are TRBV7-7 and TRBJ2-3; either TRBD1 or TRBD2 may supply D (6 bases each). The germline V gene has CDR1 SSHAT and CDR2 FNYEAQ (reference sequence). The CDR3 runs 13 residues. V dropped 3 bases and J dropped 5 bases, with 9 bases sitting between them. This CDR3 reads CASSFGGGDTQYF. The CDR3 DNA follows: TGTGCCAGCAGCTTTGGAGGGGGAGATACGCAGTATTTT.

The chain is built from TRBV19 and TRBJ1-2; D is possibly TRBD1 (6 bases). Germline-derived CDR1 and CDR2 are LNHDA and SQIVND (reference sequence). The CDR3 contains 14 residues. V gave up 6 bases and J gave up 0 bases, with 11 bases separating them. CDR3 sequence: CASSNREANYGYTF. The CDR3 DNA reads TGTGCCAGTAGCAACAGGGAAGCTAACTATGGCTACACCTTC.

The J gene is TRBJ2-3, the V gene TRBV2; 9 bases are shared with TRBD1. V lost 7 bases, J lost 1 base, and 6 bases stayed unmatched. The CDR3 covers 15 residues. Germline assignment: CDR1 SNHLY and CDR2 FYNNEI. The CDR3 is CASTSWTGGTDTQYF. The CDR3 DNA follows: TGTGCCAGCACCTCTTGGACAGGGGGCACAGATACGCAGTATTTT.

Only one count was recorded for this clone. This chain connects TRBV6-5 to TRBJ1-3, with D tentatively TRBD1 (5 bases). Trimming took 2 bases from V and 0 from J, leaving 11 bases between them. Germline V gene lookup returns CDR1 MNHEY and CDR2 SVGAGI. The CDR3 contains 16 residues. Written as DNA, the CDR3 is TGTGCCAGCAGTTACGGGACTCCTGACTCTGGAAACACCATATATTTT. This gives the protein CASSYGTPDSGNTIYF.

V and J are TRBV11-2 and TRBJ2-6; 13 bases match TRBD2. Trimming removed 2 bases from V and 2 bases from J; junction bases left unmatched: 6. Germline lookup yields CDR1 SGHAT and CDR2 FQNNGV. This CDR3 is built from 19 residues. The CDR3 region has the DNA TGTGCCAGCAGCTTAAGCCTACTAGCGGGGGGGCCTGGGGCCAACGTCCTGACTTTC. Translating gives CASSLSLLAGGPGANVLTF.

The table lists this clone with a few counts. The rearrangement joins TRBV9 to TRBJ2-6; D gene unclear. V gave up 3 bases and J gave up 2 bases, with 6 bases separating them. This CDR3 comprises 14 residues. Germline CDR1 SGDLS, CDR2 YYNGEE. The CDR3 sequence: CASSAGAGANVLTF. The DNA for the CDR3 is TGTGCCAGCAGCGCTGGGGCTGGGGCCAACGTCCTGACTTTC.

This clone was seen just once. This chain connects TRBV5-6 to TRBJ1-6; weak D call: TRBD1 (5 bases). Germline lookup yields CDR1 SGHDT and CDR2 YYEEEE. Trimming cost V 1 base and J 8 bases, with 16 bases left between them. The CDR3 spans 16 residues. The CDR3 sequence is CASSLRHSGGYSPLHF. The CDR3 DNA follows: TGTGCCAGCAGCTTGAGGCACAGCGGGGGGTATTCACCCCTCCACTTT. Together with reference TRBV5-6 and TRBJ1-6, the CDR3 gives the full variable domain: DAGVTQSPTHLIKTRGQQVTLRCSPKSGHDTVSWYQQALGQGPQFIFQYYEEEERQRGNFPDRFSGHQFPNYSSELNVNALLLGDSALYLCASSLRHSGGYSPLHFGNGTRLTVT.

The CDR3 bases are TGTGCCAGCAGCTTAGGTAACGAGCAGTACTTC. This translates into CASSLGNEQYF. The V gene is TRBV7-2, the J gene TRBJ2-7; D is unclear. Germline loops: CDR1 SGHTA, CDR2 FQGNSA. This CDR3 is 11 amino acids long. Trimming took off 1 base at V and 5 bases at J, with 3 bases between the two ends.

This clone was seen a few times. In DNA, the CDR3 is TGTGCCAGCAGCTTTACCGGGGCCCGACAGGGCAAAGAGACCCAGTACTTC. Encoded protein: CASSFTGARQGKETQYF. The V gene is TRBV7-4, the J gene TRBJ2-5; TRBD1 aligns across 7 bases. Germline V CDR1 and CDR2: SGHVT, SQSDAQ. This CDR3 has 17 amino acids. The J segment lost 3 bases and the V segment lost 3 bases, leaving 13 bases of the junction unmatched.

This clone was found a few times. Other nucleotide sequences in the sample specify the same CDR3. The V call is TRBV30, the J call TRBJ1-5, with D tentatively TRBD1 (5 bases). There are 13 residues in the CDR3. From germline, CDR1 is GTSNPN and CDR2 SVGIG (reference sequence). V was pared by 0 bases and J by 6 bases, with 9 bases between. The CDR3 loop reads CAWSVQGGQPQHF. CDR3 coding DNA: TGTGCCTGGAGTGTTCAGGGCGGTCAGCCCCAGCATTTT.

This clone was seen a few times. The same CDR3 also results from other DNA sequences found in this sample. CDR3 protein: CASSLGRSGANVLTF. The CDR3, as DNA: TGTGCCAGCAGCTTGGGGCGCTCTGGGGCCAACGTCCTGACTTTC. The chain is built from TRBV7-9 and TRBJ2-6; possibly TRBD1 for D (5 bases). The CDR3 contains 15 residues. The V gene's germline CDR1 is SEHNR and CDR2 FQNEAQ (reference sequence). V was pared by 3 bases and J by 0 bases, with 6 bases between. The whole variable domain, filled in from reference TRBV7-9 and TRBJ2-6, reads DTGVSQNPRHKITKRGQNVTFRCDPISEHNRLYWYRQTLGQGPEFLTYFQNEAQLEKSRLLSDRFSAERPKGSFSTLEIQRTEQGDSAMYLCASSLGRSGANVLTFGAGSRLTVL.

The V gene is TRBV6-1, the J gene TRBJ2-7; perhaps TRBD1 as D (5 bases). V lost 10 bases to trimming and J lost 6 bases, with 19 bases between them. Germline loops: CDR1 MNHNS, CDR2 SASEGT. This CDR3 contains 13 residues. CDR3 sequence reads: CAITGLQGAEQYF. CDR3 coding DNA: TGTGCCATCACTGGGCTCCAGGGTGCCGAGCAGTACTTC.

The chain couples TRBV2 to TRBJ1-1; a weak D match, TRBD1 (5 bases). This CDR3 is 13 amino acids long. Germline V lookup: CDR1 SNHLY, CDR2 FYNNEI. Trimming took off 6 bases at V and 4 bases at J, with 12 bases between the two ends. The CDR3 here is CASSGAGGTEAFF. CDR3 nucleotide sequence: TGTGCCAGCAGCGGGGCTGGGGGCACTGAAGCTTTCTTT.

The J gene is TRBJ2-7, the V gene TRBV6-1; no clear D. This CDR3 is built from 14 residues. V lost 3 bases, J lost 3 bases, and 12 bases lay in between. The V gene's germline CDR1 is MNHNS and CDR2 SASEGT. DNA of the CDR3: TGTGCCAGCAGTGATTTCAGTAAAATCTACGAGCAGTACTTC. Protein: CASSDFSKIYEQYF.

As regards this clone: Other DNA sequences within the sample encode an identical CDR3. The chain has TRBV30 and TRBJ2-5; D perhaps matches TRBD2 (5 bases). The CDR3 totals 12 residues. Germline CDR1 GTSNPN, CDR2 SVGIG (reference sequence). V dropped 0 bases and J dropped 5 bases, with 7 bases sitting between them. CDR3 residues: CAWSVWEETQYF. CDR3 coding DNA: TGTGCCTGGAGTGTATGGGAGGAGACCCAGTACTTC.